This T cell receptor beta chain was recovered during a study of CXCR3-negative and CXCR3-positive naive CD8 T cells. Study-level background: Collectively, the libraries yielded about 135 million TRB reads in total, at about 1.5 +/- 0.3 million per library.

Judged by frequency, this clonotype is medium-sized. This CDR3 spans 14 amino acids. The germline gives CDR1 SQVTM, CDR2 ANQGSEA. UMI-labeled 5' RACE yielded the TRB cDNA libraries. TCRdb reworked the 5' RACE reads into one entry per CDR3 protein, no DNA. In total, the table holds under 8,000 distinct CDR3 sequences. Sequenced: naive CXCR3- CD8+ T cells from blood. Subset given: CD45RO-CCR7+CD27+CD95- naive CD8+ T cells lacking CXCR3 (TNR3-). The sequence was obtained from a human donor in good health. Some clones in this sample may be carry-over from other donors' samples. The chain recombines TRBV29-1 with TRBJ2-7; TCRdb proposes TRBD2, but this gene call is untestable without DNA. The CDR3 region is CSVLGTESQGEQYF.